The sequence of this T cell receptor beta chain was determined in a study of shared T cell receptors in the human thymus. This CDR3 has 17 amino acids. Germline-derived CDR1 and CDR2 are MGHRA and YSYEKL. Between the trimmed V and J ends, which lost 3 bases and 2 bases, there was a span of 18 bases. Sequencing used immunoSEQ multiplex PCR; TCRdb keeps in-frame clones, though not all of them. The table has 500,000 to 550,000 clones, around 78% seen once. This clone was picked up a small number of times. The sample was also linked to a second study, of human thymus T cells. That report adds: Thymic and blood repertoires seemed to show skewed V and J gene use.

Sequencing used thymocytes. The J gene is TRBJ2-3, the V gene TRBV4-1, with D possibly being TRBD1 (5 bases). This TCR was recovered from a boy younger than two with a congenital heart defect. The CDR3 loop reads CASSQVLYRKLTDTQYF. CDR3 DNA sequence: TGCGCCAGCAGCCAGGTTTTGTACAGGAAACTCACAGATACGCAGTATTTT.